This is a list of T cell receptor beta chains from one sample in a study of response to subunit inactivated influenza vaccine. TCRdb itself ran the RT-PCR reads through MiXCR, one entry per CDR3 protein. The data contain fewer than 600,000 distinct CDR3 sequences, roughly 7.6% of them singletons. The material was PBMCs from blood, obtained about 24 months after vaccination. The receptors here all came from a man aged 50-75 years who received an inactivated influenza vaccine. Each CDR3 is given with its conserved first and last residue. D genes are given only for firm matches. Clone size is stated in some rows and not others, as once, few, many or a class when expanded.

D gene: TRBD1; V gene: TRBV28; clone size: .; J gene: TRBJ2-1; CDR3 DNA: TGTGCCAGCAGTTTGGGGACAGGGACTTTCGAGCAGTTCTTC; CDR3 protein: CASSLGTGTFEQFF
D gene: TRBD1; V gene: TRBV27; clone size: few; J gene: TRBJ2-5; CDR3 DNA: TGTGCCAGCAGTCCAGCCGGGACAGGGGGGAGAGAGACCCAGTACTTC; CDR3 protein: CASSPAGTGGRETQYF
D gene: .; V gene: TRBV20-1; clone size: .; J gene: TRBJ2-5; CDR3 DNA: TGCAGTGGCAAGGACCAAAGGTTTGAGACCCAGTACTTC; CDR3 protein: CSGKDQRFETQYF
D gene: TRBD1; V gene: TRBV6-1; clone size: .; J gene: TRBJ2-2; CDR3 DNA: TGTGCCAGCAGCCCGGGACAGATCACCGGGGAGCTGTTTTTT; CDR3 protein: CASSPGQITGELFF
D gene: .; V gene: TRBV12-3/TRBV12-4; clone size: few; J gene: TRBJ2-6; CDR3 DNA: TGTGCCAGCAGTGGTGGTGGGGCCAACGTCCTGACTTTC; CDR3 protein: CASSGGGANVLTF
D gene: .; V gene: TRBV29-1; clone size: .; J gene: TRBJ2-7; CDR3 DNA: TGCAGCGCCTCCGCAGCCTACGAGCAGTACTTC; CDR3 protein: CSASAAYEQYF
D gene: TRBD2; V gene: TRBV4-2; clone size: many; J gene: TRBJ2-4; CDR3 DNA: TGTGCCAGCAGCCAAGAGGCTGGGGGGGTAGCCAAAAACATTCAGTACTTC; CDR3 protein: CASSQEAGGVAKNIQYF
D gene: .; V gene: TRBV4-3; clone size: few; J gene: TRBJ2-6; CDR3 DNA: TGCGCCAGCAGCCAAGCCGCTGAGGATAGGGCCAACGTCCTGACTTTC; CDR3 protein: CASSQAAEDRANVLTF
D gene: TRBD1; V gene: TRBV20-1; clone size: .; J gene: TRBJ2-7; CDR3 DNA: TGCAGTGCTAGGCCCACAGGGGGCCTTTCCTACGAGCAGTACTTC; CDR3 protein: CSARPTGGLSYEQYF
D gene: .; V gene: TRBV29-1; clone size: many; J gene: TRBJ2-2; CDR3 DNA: TGCAGCGTTCAGGGTTGGAACACCGGGGAGCTGTTTTTT; CDR3 protein: CSVQGWNTGELFF
D gene: .; V gene: TRBV6-1; clone size: .; J gene: TRBJ1-5; CDR3 DNA: TGTGCCACCCTTTGGGACACTAGCAATCAGCCCCAGCATTTT; CDR3 protein: CATLWDTSNQPQHF
D gene: .; V gene: TRBV20-1; clone size: few; J gene: TRBJ2-2; CDR3 DNA: TGCAGTGCTAGAGACGTCCCCGGGGAGCTGTTTTTT; CDR3 protein: CSARDVPGELFF